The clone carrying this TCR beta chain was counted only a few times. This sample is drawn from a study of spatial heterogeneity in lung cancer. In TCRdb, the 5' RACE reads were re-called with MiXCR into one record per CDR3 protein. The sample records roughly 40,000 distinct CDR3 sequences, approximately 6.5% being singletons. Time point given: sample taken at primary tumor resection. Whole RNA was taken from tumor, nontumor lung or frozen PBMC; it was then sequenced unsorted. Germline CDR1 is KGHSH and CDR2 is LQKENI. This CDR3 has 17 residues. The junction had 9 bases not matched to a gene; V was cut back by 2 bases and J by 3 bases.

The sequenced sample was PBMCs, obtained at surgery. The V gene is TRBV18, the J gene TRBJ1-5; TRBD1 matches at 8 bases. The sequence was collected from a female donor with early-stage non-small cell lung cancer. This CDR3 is CASSPFAGGTNNQPQHF. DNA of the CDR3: TGTGCCAGCTCACCATTTGCAGGGGGCACCAACAATCAGCCCCAGCATTTT.